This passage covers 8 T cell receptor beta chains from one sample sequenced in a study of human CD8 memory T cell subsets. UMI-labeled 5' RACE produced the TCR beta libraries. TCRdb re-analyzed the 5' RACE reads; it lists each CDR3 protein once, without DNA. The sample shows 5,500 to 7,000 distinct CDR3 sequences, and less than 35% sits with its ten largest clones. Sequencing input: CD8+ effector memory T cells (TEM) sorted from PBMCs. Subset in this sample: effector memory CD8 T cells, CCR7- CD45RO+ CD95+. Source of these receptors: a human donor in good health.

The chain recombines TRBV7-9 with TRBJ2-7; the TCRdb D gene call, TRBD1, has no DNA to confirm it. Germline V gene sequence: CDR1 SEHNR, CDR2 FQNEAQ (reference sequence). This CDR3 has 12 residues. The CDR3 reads CASSFQGTEQYF.

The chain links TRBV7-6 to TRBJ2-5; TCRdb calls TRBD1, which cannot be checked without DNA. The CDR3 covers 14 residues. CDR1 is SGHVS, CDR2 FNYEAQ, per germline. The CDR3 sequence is CASSSQGNQETQYF.

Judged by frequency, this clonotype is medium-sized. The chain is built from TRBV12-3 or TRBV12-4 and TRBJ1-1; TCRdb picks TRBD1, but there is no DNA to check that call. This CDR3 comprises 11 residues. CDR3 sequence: CASGANTEAFF.

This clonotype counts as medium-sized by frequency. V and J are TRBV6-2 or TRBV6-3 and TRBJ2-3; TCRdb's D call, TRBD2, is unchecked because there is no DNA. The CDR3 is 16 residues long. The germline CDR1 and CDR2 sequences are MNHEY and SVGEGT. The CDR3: CASSLSGLAGVDTQYF.

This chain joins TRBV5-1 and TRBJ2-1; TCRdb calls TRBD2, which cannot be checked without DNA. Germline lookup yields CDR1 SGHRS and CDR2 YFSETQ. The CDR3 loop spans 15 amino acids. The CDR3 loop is CASRFSGGDYNEQFF.

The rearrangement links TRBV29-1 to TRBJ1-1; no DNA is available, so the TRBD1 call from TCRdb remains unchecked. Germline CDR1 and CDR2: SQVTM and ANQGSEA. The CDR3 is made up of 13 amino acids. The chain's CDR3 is CSVTRGLNTEAFF.

The CDR3 region is CASSQERGGYEQYF. The chain uses TRBV4-2 and TRBJ2-7; TCRdb lists TRBD1, though no DNA is available to test this call. CDR1 and CDR2 from the germline V gene are LGHNA and YNFKEQ. The CDR3 is 14 amino acids.

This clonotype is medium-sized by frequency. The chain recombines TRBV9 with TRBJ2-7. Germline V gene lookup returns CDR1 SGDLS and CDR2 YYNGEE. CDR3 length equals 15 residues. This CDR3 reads CASSVGSGGTYEQYF.